The next 13 T cell receptor beta chains were all read from a single sample in a study of cytomegalovirus exposure and HLA in healthy donors. The method was immunoSEQ multiplex PCR; TCRdb's version includes in-frame clones alone and lacks a portion of them. This table has around 150,000 clones, around 90% appearing once. Sequencing input: PBMCs. Receptors were obtained from a young woman in good health and CMV-seropositive.

The chain links TRBV4-2 to TRBJ2-1; the D is unclear. The CDR3 contains 15 residues. Per the germline V gene, CDR1 is LGHNA and CDR2 is YNFKEQ. V lost 0 bases and J 2 bases, leaving 8 bases between the germline ends. The CDR3 DNA sequence: TGTGCCAGCAGCCAAGAAGTGGCCGCCTACAATGAGCAGTTCTTC. Its translation: CASSQEVAAYNEQFF.

The gene calls are TRBV29-1 and TRBJ2-7, with D possibly being TRBD1 (5 bases). V was trimmed by 2 bases and J by 5 bases, leaving 13 bases between them. Germline lookup yields CDR1 SQVTM and CDR2 ANQGSEA. There are 13 residues in the CDR3. For the CDR3, the DNA is TGCAGCGTTGAACCCCAGGGCGTCCACGAGCAGTACTTC. The encoded protein is CSVEPQGVHEQYF.

The chain is built from TRBV6-4 and TRBJ1-2; TRBD1 matches 12 bases. In germline, CDR1 is MRHNA, CDR2 SNTAGT. This CDR3 spans 13 amino acids. The V and J ends lost 9 bases and 7 bases, in that order; junction bases with no gene match: 6. The CDR3 sequence is CARGDRGRSGYTF. CDR3 bases: TGTGCCAGGGGGGACAGGGGGCGAAGTGGCTACACCTTC.

CDR3 sequence: CASSGPSLGLYGYTF. CDR3 coding DNA: TGTGCCAGCAGTGGTCCCTCACTCGGACTTTATGGCTACACCTTC. The chain carries TRBV27 and TRBJ1-2; D is unclear. Germline CDR1 and CDR2: MNHEY and SMNVEV (reference sequence). This CDR3 region has 15 residues. Trimming took 5 bases from V and 5 from J, leaving 18 bases between them.

This clone has just one count. The chain links TRBV7-8 to TRBJ1-1; D possibly corresponds to TRBD1 (5 bases). With 5 bases removed from V and 6 bases from J, the gap between germline ends came to 22 bases. The germline V gene encodes CDR1 SGHVS and CDR2 FQNEAQ. The CDR3 length is 16 residues. CDR3 DNA: TGTGCCAGCAGCCCATACCGGGGGGAGCCGAGGGCTGAAGCTTTCTTT. Encoded protein: CASSPYRGEPRAEAFF.

This chain connects TRBV5-4 to TRBJ2-2; 10 positions agree with TRBD2. Unmatched junction bases numbered 7, after V lost 3 bases and J lost 5 bases. Germline V gene sequence: CDR1 SGHNT, CDR2 YYREEE (reference sequence). The CDR3 runs 16 residues. CDR3: CASSSLSGGATGELFF. The CDR3 bases are TGTGCCAGCAGCTCACTAAGCGGGGGGGCGACCGGGGAGCTGTTTTTT.

V and J are TRBV13 and TRBJ2-3, with 8 bases identical to TRBD2. V was pared by 0 bases and J by 7 bases, with 6 bases of the junction left unmatched. Germline-derived CDR1 and CDR2 are PRHDT and FYEKMQ (reference sequence). The CDR3 contains 15 residues. The CDR3 DNA sequence: TGTGCCAGCAGCTTAGGTACTAGCGGAGCGCATACGCAGTATTTT. Its translation: CASSLGTSGAHTQYF. The full variable domain, completed using reference TRBV13 and TRBJ2-3, is AAGVIQSPRHLIKEKRETATLKCYPIPRHDTVYWYQQGPGQDPQFLISFYEKMQSDKGSIPDRFSAQQFSDYHSELNMSSLELGDSALYFCASSLGTSGAHTQYFGPGTRLTVL.

There are many counts of this clone. The V call is TRBV6-1, the J call TRBJ2-3, with 9 nucleotides matching TRBD2. This CDR3 region has 14 residues. The germline gives CDR1 MNHNS, CDR2 SASEGT. V lost 8 bases, J lost 6 bases, and 9 bases stayed unmatched. The CDR3 DNA is TGTGCCAGCGCTAGCGGGGAAGGGTGGGATACGCAGTATTTT. This encodes CASASGEGWDTQYF.

This chain connects TRBV7-2 to TRBJ2-7; 10 bases line up with TRBD2. This CDR3 is 17 amino acids long. Per germline, CDR1 SGHTA and CDR2 FQGNSA. After removal of 2 bases from V and 0 bases from J, the junction contained 7 bases not matched to a gene. This CDR3 is CASSLTKTSGPSYEQYF. The DNA for the CDR3 is TGTGCCAGCAGCTTAACAAAGACTAGCGGGCCCTCCTACGAGCAGTACTTC. Combining the CDR3 with reference TRBV7-2 and TRBJ2-7 gives the whole variable domain GAGVSQSPSNKVTEKGKDVELRCDPISGHTALYWYRQSLGQGLEFLIYFQGNSAPDKSGLPSDRFSAERTGGSVSTLTIQRTQQEDSAVYLCASSLTKTSGPSYEQYFGPGTRLTVT.

This chain connects TRBV5-6 to TRBJ2-5; D may be TRBD1 (6 bases). CDR1 is SGHDT, CDR2 YYEEEE, per germline. The CDR3 contains 14 residues. The V and J ends lost 3 bases and 5 bases respectively, with 14 bases between them. The CDR3: CASSWGQQVETQYF. In nucleotides, the CDR3 is TGTGCCAGCAGCTGGGGACAACAGGTGGAGACCCAGTACTTC.

The chain uses TRBV27 and TRBJ2-7; no clear D. The CDR3 has 13 residues. V lost 2 bases and J lost 3, with 8 bases in between. Per the germline V gene, CDR1 is MNHEY and CDR2 is SMNVEV (reference sequence). The CDR3, as DNA: TGTGCCAGCAGTTTAGGTCTATTCTACGAGCAGTACTTC. It specifies CASSLGLFYEQYF.

The rearrangement uses TRBV7-9 and TRBJ2-5, with 8 bases lining up with TRBD1. This CDR3 is 17 amino acids long. V lost 6 bases, J lost 4 bases, and 16 bases stayed unmatched. Per the germline V gene, CDR1 is SEHNR and CDR2 is FQNEAQ (reference sequence). The CDR3 DNA reads TGTGCCAGCAGGCAAGAGCGGCCCGACAGGGGCGGAGAGACCCAGTACTTC. It specifies CASRQERPDRGGETQYF. Filled out from reference TRBV7-9 and TRBJ2-5, the complete variable domain reads DTGVSQNPRHKITKRGQNVTFRCDPISEHNRLYWYRQTLGQGPEFLTYFQNEAQLEKSRLLSDRFSAERPKGSFSTLEIQRTEQGDSAMYLCASRQERPDRGGETQYFGPGTRLLVL.

The rearrangement uses TRBV18 and TRBJ2-3; 13 bases are shared with TRBD2. Unmatched junction bases numbered 8, after V lost 1 base and J lost 4 bases. The germline V gene has CDR1 KGHSH and CDR2 LQKENI. This CDR3 region has 18 residues. CDR3 protein: CASSPLGLAGVGADTQYF. The CDR3 nucleotides read TGTGCCAGCTCACCACTAGGACTAGCGGGAGTGGGCGCAGATACGCAGTATTTT.